This T cell receptor (beta chain) was identified during a study of cytomegalovirus exposure and HLA in healthy donors. In this sample, this clone turned up a few times. The germline gives CDR1 LGHNA, CDR2 YNFKEQ. The CDR3 covers 16 residues. Unmatched junction bases numbered 4, after V lost 4 bases and J lost 0 bases. Primers: 60 Vbeta forward and 13 Jbeta reverse. Clones were read by immunoSEQ multiplex PCR, and TCRdb kept only the in-frame ones, dropping some. The repertoire holds about 170,000 clones, with less than 90% as singletons. This chain joins TRBV4-2 and TRBJ2-7, with 12 bases aligning to TRBD2. The receptor was derived from a woman between 45 and 65 years old in good health and CMV-seropositive. Sequencing input: PBMCs. CDR3 sequence (DNA): TGTGCCAGCAGCCCCAAGACTAGCGGGGGCTCCTACGAGCAGTACTTC. It encodes CASSPKTSGGSYEQYF.